This passage covers 14 T cell receptor beta chains from one sample sequenced in a study of T-cell memory formation after mild COVID-19 (dated by TCRdb to the early 2020s). Library creation used 5' RACE. TCRdb names Illumina NovaSeq 6000 as the instrument used. The public reads were reanalyzed by TCRdb: fastp trimming at Q25, MiXCR alignment, in-frame beta chains only. Duplicate CDR3 protein sequences are folded into a single record with the most common DNA and genes. A total of around 450,000 distinct CDR3 sequences appear in this sample, 20% to 25% of them only once. Jointly, the top ten make up about 8.7% of the sample. The sample comprised PBMCs or a T cell subset sorted from them (not recorded which). These receptors were taken from an adult woman who had mild COVID-19 (a few samples of this study predate the infection). The sample titles of this study are shuffled in the database, so cell type and time point are left out; the donor was told from shared clones.

This rearrangement joins TRBV5-1 to TRBJ2-6, with D possibly being TRBD1 or TRBD2 (5 bases each). CDR1 SGHRS and CDR2 YFSETQ come from the germline V gene. V shed 0 bases and J shed 0 bases, with 7 bases lying between them. CDR3 length: 16 amino acids. CDR3 region: CASSLVGTSGANVLTF. In nucleotides, the CDR3 is TGCGCCAGCAGCTTGGTCGGGACCTCTGGGGCCAACGTCCTGACTTTC.

This chain uses TRBV5-4 with TRBJ1-1; 7 bases align to TRBD1. CDR3 length equals 14 residues. Germline V gene sequence: CDR1 SGHNT, CDR2 YYREEE (reference sequence). V lost 4 bases to trimming and J lost 2 bases; unmatched junction nucleotides: 5. The CDR3 DNA reads as TGTGCCAGCAGCCAGGGACAGATAAACACTGAAGCTTTCTTT. This translates into CASSQGQINTEAFF.

This clonotype was picked up a small number of times. This chain uses TRBV7-9 with TRBJ2-3; D is uncertain. The CDR3 extends over 15 amino acids. Germline V lookup: CDR1 SEHNR, CDR2 FQNEAQ (reference sequence). Trimming left V 5 bases short and J 3 bases short, with 15 bases between. Here the CDR3 DNA reads TGTGCCAGCAGCCTAATTGCGAGTGGTACAGATACGCAGTATTTT. This translates into CASSLIASGTDTQYF.

The table lists this clonotype with a few counts. V and J are TRBV6-5 and TRBJ2-7; 9 bases map to TRBD1. Germline lookup yields CDR1 MNHEY and CDR2 SVGAGI. V lost 7 bases to trimming and J lost 2 bases; unmatched junction nucleotides: 9. The CDR3 contains 15 residues. The chain's CDR3 is CASTDSGQGPYEQYF. CDR3 DNA: TGTGCCAGCACCGACTCGGGACAGGGCCCCTACGAGCAGTACTTC.

This rearrangement joins TRBV12-3 or TRBV12-4 to TRBJ2-7; the D gene is possibly TRBD2 (6 bases). The CDR3 extends over 14 amino acids. The V end lost 5 bases, the J end lost 4 bases, and 15 bases lay between the germline ends. As DNA, the CDR3 is TGTGCCAGCAGTCCAGAATTGGGGGGTTACGAGCAGTACTTC. Translation: CASSPELGGYEQYF.

The chain uses TRBV18 and TRBJ2-3; 8 bases map to TRBD2. V trimming: 6 bases; J trimming: 2 bases; junction bases outside the gene matches: 7. This CDR3 contains 15 residues. Germline CDR1 reads KGHSH; CDR2 reads LQKENI. The CDR3 sequence: CASSHRTSNTDTQYF. In DNA form, the CDR3 reads TGTGCCAGCTCTCACAGGACTAGCAACACAGATACGCAGTATTTT.

V usage is TRBV6-2 or TRBV6-3 and J usage is TRBJ2-1; weak D call: TRBD2 (6 bases). V was pared by 6 bases and J by 10 bases, with 13 bases between. The CDR3 spans 12 residues. Germline CDR1 reads MNHEY; CDR2 reads SVGEGT. CDR3 nucleotides: TGTGCCAGCAGCATGGGGCTAGCGGAGCAGTTCTTC. Its protein product is CASSMGLAEQFF.

This clonotype was detected a few times. V is TRBV5-1 and J is TRBJ1-1, with D possibly TRBD1 on 6 matching bases. Trimming removed 1 base at V and 0 bases at J, with 10 bases between. Per germline, CDR1 SGHRS and CDR2 YFSETQ. The CDR3 runs 15 residues. The CDR3 DNA reads TGCGCCAGCAGCTTGTTATACAGGGTGAACACTGAAGCTTTCTTT. It yields the protein CASSLLYRVNTEAFF.

CDR3 in amino acids: CASSEGQPSDTQYF. The DNA of the CDR3 is TGCGCCAGCAGCGAAGGACAGCCATCGGATACGCAGTATTTT. The V and J genes are TRBV5-1 and TRBJ2-3; a possible D gene is TRBD1 (6 bases). Germline V gives CDR1 SGHRS, CDR2 YFSETQ. The length of the CDR3 is 14 residues. Trimming took off 4 bases at V and 6 bases at J, with 15 bases between the two ends. Variable domain in full (rest from reference TRBV5-1 and TRBJ2-3): KAGVTQTPRYLIKTRGQQVTLSCSPISGHRSVSWYQQTPGQGLQFLFEYFSETQRNKGNFPGRFSGRQFSNSRSEMNVSTLELGDSALYLCASSEGQPSDTQYFGPGTRLTVL.

The J gene is TRBJ2-1, the V gene TRBV4-1, with D perhaps matching TRBD2 (6 bases). Trimming stripped 0 bases from V and 8 bases from J, with 14 bases between. The CDR3 has 15 residues. CDR1 MGHRA and CDR2 YSYEKL come from the germline V gene. The CDR3, as DNA: TGCGCCAGCAGCCAAGATACCCTAGCGTCCTATGAGCAGTTCTTC. This translates into CASSQDTLASYEQFF.

This clonotype was observed a few times. This sequence joins TRBV7-9 and TRBJ2-7, with 9 positions matching TRBD1. The germline CDR1 and CDR2 sequences are SEHNR and FQNEAQ (reference sequence). The CDR3 totals 14 residues. The V gene end was trimmed by 5 bases and the J gene end by 2 bases; junction bases not matched to a gene: 4. In nucleotides, the CDR3 is TGTGCCAGCAGCGGGGACAGGGAGGCCTACGAGCAGTACTTC. Amino acids: CASSGDREAYEQYF.

The rearrangement links TRBV5-1 to TRBJ1-2; TRBD1 might be the D (5 bases). V was trimmed by 4 bases and J by 10 bases, leaving 14 bases between them. CDR3 length: 12 amino acids. Per the germline V gene, CDR1 is SGHRS and CDR2 is YFSETQ. CDR3 in DNA: TGCGCCAGCAGCGAGGGGCAAGGGCACTACACCTTC. It is translated as CASSEGQGHYTF.

This chain's CDR3 is CASSPFEGSSNQPQHF. CDR3 DNA: TGTGCCAGCAGTCCCTTCGAGGGTAGTAGCAATCAGCCCCAGCATTTT. The chain carries TRBV12-3 or TRBV12-4 and TRBJ1-5; D gene ambiguous. The V end was cut by 5 bases, the J end by 0 bases, with 14 bases between. CDR3 size: 16 residues.

V usage is TRBV3-1 and J usage is TRBJ1-1; maybe TRBD1 (6 bases). The germline gives CDR1 LGHDT, CDR2 YNNKEL (reference sequence). This CDR3 spans 14 amino acids. Trimming shortened V by 1 base and J by 10 bases, and 16 bases separated the two germline ends. The CDR3 coding sequence is TGTGCCAGCAGCCAAGGGGGCGACAGGAGTAGAGCTTTCTTT. It encodes CASSQGGDRSRAFF. Looking up the rest from reference TRBV3-1 and TRBJ1-1 gives the full variable domain: DTAVSQTPKYLVTQMGNDKSIKCEQNLGHDTMYWYKQDSKKFLKIMFSYNNKELIINETVPNRFSPKSPDKAHLNLHINSLELGDSAVYFCASSQGGDRSRAFFGQGTRLTVV.